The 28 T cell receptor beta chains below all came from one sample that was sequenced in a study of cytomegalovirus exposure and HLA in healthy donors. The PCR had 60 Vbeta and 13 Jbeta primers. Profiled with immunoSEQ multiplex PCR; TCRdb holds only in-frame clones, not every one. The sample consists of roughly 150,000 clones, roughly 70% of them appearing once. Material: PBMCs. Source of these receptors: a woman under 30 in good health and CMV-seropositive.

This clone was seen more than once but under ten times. This CDR3 reads CASSQDRGTQYF. The CDR3 DNA is TGCGCCAGCAGCCAAGATAGGGGGACCCAGTACTTC. The V and J genes are TRBV4-3 and TRBJ2-5, with D tentatively TRBD1 (5 bases). Trimming cost V 0 bases and J 7 bases, with 6 bases left between them. Germline CDR1 reads LGHNA; CDR2 reads YSLEER. The CDR3 consists of 12 residues.

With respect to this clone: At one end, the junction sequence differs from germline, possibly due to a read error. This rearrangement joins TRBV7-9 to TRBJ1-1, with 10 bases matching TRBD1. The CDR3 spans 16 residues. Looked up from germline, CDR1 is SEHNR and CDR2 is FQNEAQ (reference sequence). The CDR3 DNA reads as TGTTCCAGCAGCCCCCCGGGACAGGGGACCAACACTGAAGCTTTCTTT. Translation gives CSSSPPGQGTNTEAFF.

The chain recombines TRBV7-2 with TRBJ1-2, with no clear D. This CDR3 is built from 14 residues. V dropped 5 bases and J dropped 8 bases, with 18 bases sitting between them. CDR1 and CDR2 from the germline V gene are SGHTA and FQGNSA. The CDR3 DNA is TGTGCCAGCAGCCCACGCCCCCGGGGAGGAGGCTACACCTTC. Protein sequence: CASSPRPRGGGYTF.

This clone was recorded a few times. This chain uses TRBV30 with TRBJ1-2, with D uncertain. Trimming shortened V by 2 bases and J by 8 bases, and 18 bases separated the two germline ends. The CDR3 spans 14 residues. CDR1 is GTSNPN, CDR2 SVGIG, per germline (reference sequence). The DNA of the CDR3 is TGTGCCTGGAGTTCTCAACCCTCGGGAGTAGGCTACACCTTC. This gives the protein CAWSSQPSGVGYTF.

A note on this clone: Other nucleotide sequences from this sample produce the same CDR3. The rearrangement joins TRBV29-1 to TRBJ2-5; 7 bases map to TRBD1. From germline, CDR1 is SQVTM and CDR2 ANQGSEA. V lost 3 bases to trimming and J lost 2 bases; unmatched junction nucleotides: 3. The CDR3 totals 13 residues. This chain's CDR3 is CSVEVRGQETQYF. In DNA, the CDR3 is TGCAGCGTTGAGGTCAGGGGGCAAGAGACCCAGTACTTC.

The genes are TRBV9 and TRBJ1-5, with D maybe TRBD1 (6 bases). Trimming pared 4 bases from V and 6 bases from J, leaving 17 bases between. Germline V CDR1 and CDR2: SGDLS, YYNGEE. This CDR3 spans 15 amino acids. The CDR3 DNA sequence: TGTGCCAGCAGCTCACATGGGACATTAAGTCAGCCCCAGCATTTT. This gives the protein CASSSHGTLSQPQHF.

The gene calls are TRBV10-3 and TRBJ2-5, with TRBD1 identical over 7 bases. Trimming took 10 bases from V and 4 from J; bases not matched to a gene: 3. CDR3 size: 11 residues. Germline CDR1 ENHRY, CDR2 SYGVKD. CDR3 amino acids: CATRTGETQYF. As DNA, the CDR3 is TGTGCCACTAGGACAGGAGAGACCCAGTACTTC.

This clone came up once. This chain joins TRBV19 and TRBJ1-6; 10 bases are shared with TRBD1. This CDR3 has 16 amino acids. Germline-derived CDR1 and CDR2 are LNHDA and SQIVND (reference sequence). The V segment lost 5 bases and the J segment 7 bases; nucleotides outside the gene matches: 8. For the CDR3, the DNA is TGTGCCAGTAGTCCCCGGGACAGGGGAGTAAATTCACCCCTCCACTTT. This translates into CASSPRDRGVNSPLHF.

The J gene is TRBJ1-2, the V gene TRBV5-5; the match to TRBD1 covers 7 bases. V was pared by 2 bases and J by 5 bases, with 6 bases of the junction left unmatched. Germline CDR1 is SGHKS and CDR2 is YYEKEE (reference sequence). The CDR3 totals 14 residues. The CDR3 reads CASSFKEGAYGYTF. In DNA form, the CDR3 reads TGTGCCAGCAGCTTCAAGGAGGGGGCGTATGGCTACACCTTC.

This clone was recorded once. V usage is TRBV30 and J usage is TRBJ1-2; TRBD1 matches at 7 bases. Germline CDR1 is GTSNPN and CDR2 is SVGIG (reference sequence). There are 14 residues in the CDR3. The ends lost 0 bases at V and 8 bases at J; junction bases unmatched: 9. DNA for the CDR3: TGTGCCTGGAGTGTACTTGGGACAGCCAGGGGCTACACCTTC. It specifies CAWSVLGTARGYTF.

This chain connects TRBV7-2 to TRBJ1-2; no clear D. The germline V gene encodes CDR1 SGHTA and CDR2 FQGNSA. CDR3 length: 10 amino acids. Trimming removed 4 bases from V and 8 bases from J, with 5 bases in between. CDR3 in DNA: TGTGCCAGCAGCTATTCAGGCTACACCTTC. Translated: CASSYSGYTF.

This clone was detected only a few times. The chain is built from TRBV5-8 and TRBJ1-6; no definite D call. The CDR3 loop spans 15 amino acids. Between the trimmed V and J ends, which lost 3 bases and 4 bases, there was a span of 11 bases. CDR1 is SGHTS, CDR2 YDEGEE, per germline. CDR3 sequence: CASSSRHTYNSPLHF. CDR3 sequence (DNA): TGTGCCAGCAGCTCCCGACATACGTATAATTCACCCCTCCACTTT.

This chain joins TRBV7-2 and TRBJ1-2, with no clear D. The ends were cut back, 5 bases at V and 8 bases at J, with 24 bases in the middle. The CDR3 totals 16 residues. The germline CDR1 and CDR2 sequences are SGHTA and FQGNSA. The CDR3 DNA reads TGTGCCAGCAGCCTCCAAGGTGGCGGGAATCAAAGGGGCTACACCTTC. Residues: CASSLQGGGNQRGYTF.

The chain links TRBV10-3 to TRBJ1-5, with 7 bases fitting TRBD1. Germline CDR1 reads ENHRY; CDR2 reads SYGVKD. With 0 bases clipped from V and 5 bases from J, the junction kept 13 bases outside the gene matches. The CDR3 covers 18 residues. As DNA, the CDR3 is TGTGCCATCAGTGAGTCCCTCTCGAGGGGGCTTCACTATCAGCCCCAGCATTTT. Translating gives CAISESLSRGLHYQPQHF.

The CDR3 region is CASSYSNRAQGKLFF. The CDR3 nucleotides read TGTGCCAGCAGTTACTCGAACAGGGCCCAGGGAAAACTGTTTTTT. The V gene is TRBV6-5, the J gene TRBJ1-4; tentative D call: TRBD1 (6 bases). V gave up 0 bases and J gave up 10 bases, with 15 bases separating them. The CDR3 length is 15 residues. The germline V gene has CDR1 MNHEY and CDR2 SVGAGI.

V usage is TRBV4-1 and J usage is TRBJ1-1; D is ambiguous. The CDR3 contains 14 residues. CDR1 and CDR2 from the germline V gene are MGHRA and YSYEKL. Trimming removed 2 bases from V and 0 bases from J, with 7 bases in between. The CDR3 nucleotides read TGCGCCAGCAGCCAACGGGAAATGAACACTGAAGCTTTCTTT. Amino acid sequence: CASSQREMNTEAFF.

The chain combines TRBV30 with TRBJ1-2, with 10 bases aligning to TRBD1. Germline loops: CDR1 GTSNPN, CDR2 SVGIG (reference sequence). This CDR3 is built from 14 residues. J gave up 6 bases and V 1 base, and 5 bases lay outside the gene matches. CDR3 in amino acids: CAWSGDRGGNGYTF. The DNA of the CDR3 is TGTGCCTGGAGTGGGGACAGGGGTGGAAATGGCTACACCTTC.

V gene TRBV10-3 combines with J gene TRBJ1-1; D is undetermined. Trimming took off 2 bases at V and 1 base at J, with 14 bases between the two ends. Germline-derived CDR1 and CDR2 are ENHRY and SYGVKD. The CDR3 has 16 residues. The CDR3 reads CAISETLQVPNTEAFF. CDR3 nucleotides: TGTGCCATCAGTGAGACTCTCCAGGTCCCGAACACTGAAGCTTTCTTT.

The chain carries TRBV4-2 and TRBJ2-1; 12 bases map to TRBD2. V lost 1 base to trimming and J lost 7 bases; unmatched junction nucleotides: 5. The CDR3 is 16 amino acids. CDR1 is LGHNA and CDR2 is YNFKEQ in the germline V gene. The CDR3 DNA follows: TGTGCCAGCAGCCAAGGTCTAGCGGGGGGGGAGAATGAGCAGTTCTTC. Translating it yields CASSQGLAGGENEQFF.

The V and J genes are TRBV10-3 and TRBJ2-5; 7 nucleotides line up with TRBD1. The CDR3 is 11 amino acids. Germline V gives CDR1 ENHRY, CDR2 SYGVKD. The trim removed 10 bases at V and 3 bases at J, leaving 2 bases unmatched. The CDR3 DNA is TGTGCCACCGGGACAGAAGAGACCCAGTACTTC. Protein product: CATGTEETQYF.

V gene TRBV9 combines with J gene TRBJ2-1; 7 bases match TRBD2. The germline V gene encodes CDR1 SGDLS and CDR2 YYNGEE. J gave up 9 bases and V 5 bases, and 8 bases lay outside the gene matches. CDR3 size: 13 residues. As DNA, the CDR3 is TGTGCCAGCAGTAAGACGGGGGGACCTGAGCAGTTCTTC. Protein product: CASSKTGGPEQFF.

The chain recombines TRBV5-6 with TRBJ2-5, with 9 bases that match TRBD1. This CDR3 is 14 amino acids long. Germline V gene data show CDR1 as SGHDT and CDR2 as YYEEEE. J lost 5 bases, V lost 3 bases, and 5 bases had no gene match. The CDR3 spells CASSWGGTGETQYF. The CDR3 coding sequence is TGTGCCAGCAGCTGGGGGGGGACAGGGGAGACCCAGTACTTC.

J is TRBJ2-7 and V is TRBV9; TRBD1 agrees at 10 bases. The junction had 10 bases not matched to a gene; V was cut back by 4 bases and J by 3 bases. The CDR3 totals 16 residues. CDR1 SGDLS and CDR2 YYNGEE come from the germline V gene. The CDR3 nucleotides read TGTGCCAGCAGCCCTCCTGGGACAGGGGCTATCTACGAGCAGTACTTC. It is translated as CASSPPGTGAIYEQYF.

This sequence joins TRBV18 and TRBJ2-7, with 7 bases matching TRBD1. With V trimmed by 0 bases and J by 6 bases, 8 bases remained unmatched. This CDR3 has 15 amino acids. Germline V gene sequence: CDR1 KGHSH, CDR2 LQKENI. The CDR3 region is CASSPPPGQQFEQYF. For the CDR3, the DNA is TGTGCCAGCTCACCACCTCCGGGACAGCAATTCGAGCAGTACTTC. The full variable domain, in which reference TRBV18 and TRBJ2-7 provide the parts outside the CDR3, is NAGVMQNPRHLVRRRGQEARLRCSPMKGHSHVYWYRQLPEEGLKFMVYLQKENIIDESGMPKERFSAEFPKEGPSILRIQQVVRGDSAAYFCASSPPPGQQFEQYFGPGTRLTVT.

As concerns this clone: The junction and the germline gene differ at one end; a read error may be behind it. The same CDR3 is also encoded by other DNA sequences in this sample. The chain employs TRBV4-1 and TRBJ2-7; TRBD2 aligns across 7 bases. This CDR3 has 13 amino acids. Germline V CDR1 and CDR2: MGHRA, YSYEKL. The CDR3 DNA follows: TGCGCCAGCAGTCAAGTACGGGGGGACGAGCAGTACTTC. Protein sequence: CASSQVRGDEQYF.

The CDR3 coding sequence is TGCGCCAGCAGCACTGGGGACACGGAGAACTATGGCTACACCTTC. This encodes CASSTGDTENYGYTF. The gene calls are TRBV5-1 and TRBJ1-2; the D gene is possibly TRBD1 (6 bases). Per germline, CDR1 SGHRS and CDR2 YFSETQ. V was shortened by 4 bases and J by 2 bases, with 15 bases between the two germline ends. The CDR3 loop spans 15 amino acids. The entire variable domain, with the rest obtained from reference TRBV5-1 and TRBJ1-2, is as follows: KAGVTQTPRYLIKTRGQQVTLSCSPISGHRSVSWYQQTPGQGLQFLFEYFSETQRNKGNFPGRFSGRQFSNSRSEMNVSTLELGDSALYLCASSTGDTENYGYTFGSGTRLTVV.

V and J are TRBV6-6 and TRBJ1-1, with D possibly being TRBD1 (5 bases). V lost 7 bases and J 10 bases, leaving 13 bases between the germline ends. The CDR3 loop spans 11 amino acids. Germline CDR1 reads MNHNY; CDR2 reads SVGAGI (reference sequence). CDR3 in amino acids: CASNSGVGAFF. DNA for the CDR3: TGTGCCAGCAATTCGGGGGTGGGAGCTTTCTTT.

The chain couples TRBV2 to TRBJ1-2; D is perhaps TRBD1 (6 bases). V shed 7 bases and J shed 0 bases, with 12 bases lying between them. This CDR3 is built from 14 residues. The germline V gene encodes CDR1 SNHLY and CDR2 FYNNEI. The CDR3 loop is CASTGGPPNYGYTF. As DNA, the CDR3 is TGTGCCAGCACGGGGGGCCCCCCTAACTATGGCTACACCTTC.